Here is one T cell receptor (beta chain) with its context. Its antigen is unknown. This entry belongs to a study of T cell responses to AZD1222 COVID-19 vaccine. Findings and limits, study-wide: Donors in the cohort were predominantly white British and more often female, and clonal diversity was possibly underestimated. Spike-specific TCR breadth rose after two AZD1222 doses, and depth rose as well. At study baseline, merely six AZD1222 recipients were seropositive.

This CDR3 contains 15 residues. CDR1 is GTSNPN, CDR2 SVGIG, per germline (reference sequence). V lost 3 bases and J lost 8, with 17 bases in between. Clones were read by immunoSEQ multiplex PCR, and TCRdb kept only the in-frame ones, dropping some. Of 150,000 to 200,000 clones listed, under 95% are singletons. The sequencing used peripheral blood, collected 28 days after the second AZD1222 dose. The TCR originated in an adult who received the AZD1222 COVID-19 vaccine. The V gene is TRBV30, the J gene TRBJ1-6; unclear D gene. Here the CDR3 DNA reads TGTGCCTGGAGCCCCCTCGCAGGTGTTTATTCACCCCTCCACTTT. It translates to CAWSPLAGVYSPLHF.